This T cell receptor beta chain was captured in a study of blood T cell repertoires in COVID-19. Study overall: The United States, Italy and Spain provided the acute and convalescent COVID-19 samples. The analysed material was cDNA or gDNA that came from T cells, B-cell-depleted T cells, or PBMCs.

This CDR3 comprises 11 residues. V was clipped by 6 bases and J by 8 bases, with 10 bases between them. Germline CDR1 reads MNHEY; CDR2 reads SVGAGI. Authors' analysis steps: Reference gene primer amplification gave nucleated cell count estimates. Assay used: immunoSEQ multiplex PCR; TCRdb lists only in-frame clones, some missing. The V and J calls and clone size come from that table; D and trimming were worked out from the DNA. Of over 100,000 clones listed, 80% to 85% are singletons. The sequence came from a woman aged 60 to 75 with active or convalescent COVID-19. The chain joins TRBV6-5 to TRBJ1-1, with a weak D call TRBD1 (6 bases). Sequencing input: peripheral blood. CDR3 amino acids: CASRRQEEAFF. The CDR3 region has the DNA TGTGCCAGCAGAAGACAGGAAGAAGCTTTCTTT.